These 20 T cell receptor beta chains were sequenced from one sample in a study of response to subunit inactivated influenza vaccine. TCRdb recomputed calls from the RT-PCR reads with MiXCR, one row per CDR3 protein. The sample contains more than 550,000 distinct CDR3 sequences, 10% to 12% of which appear only once. These data were also filed under a second study, of T cells expressing NK-cell markers. That investigation notes: cDNA encoding TCR beta was synthesized via 5'RACE template switching incorporating UMIs.

Sequences were derived from PBMCs from blood, sampled on the day of vaccination. The receptor set was obtained from a man between 45 and 60 years old who received an inactivated influenza vaccine.

There are many counts of this clonotype. The J gene is TRBJ2-1, the V gene TRBV5-1; D is ambiguous. Per germline, CDR1 SGHRS and CDR2 YFSETQ. The CDR3 consists of 15 residues. V was trimmed by 0 bases and J by 0 bases, leaving 7 bases between them. The CDR3 protein is CASSLASSSYNEQFF. DNA of the CDR3: TGCGCCAGCAGCTTGGCTTCAAGCTCCTACAATGAGCAGTTCTTC.

This clonotype was found many times. This chain links TRBV29-1 with TRBJ2-3; TRBD2 matches at 11 bases. After removal of 1 base from V and 4 bases from J, the junction contained 4 bases not matched to a gene. The CDR3 consists of 15 residues. Per germline, CDR1 SQVTM and CDR2 ANQGSEA. In DNA form, the CDR3 reads TGCAGCGTTGAAGTACCTAGCGGGGGGCCAGATACGCAGTATTTT. Translated, it gives CSVEVPSGGPDTQYF.

This clonotype was observed a handful of times. This chain uses TRBV11-2 with TRBJ2-1; D is ambiguous. Germline CDR1 is SGHAT and CDR2 is FQNNGV. The CDR3 runs 17 residues. The V end lost 0 bases, the J end lost 6 bases, and 18 bases lay between the germline ends. CDR3 sequence reads: CASSLDLFPGRGNEQFF. The CDR3 coding sequence is TGTGCCAGCAGCTTAGATCTCTTCCCAGGAAGAGGCAATGAGCAGTTCTTC.

This rearrangement joins TRBV27 to TRBJ1-2, with D possibly TRBD1 on 6 matching bases. CDR1 and CDR2 (germline): MNHEY, SMNVEV (reference sequence). Trimming removed 2 bases at V and 12 bases at J, with 16 bases between. This CDR3 spans 13 amino acids. CDR3 region: CASSLRGQYRHTF. The CDR3 DNA reads as TGTGCCAGCAGTTTACGGGGACAATATCGCCACACCTTC.

The chain links TRBV3-1 to TRBJ2-7; a possible D gene is TRBD2 (5 bases). Trimming took 0 bases from V and 7 from J, leaving 22 bases between them. Germline CDR1 and CDR2: LGHDT and YNNKEL (reference sequence). This CDR3 contains 17 residues. The CDR3 DNA sequence: TGTGCCAGCAGCCAAGAGAGAGGGTCTAGGGAAAATGGGGAGCAGTACTTC. Its protein product is CASSQERGSRENGEQYF.

The CDR3 loop reads CSAPGQGVIYEQYF. The CDR3 bases are TGCAGTGCTCCAGGACAGGGGGTGATCTACGAGCAGTACTTC. The chain has TRBV20-1 and TRBJ2-7; 10 bases are shared with TRBD1. Germline assignment: CDR1 DFQATT and CDR2 SNEGSKA (reference sequence). With 5 bases clipped from V and 3 bases from J, the junction kept 7 bases outside the gene matches. This CDR3 spans 14 amino acids.

There are many counts of this clonotype. The genes are TRBV6-1 and TRBJ2-1, with 7 positions matching TRBD1. V was clipped by 7 bases and J by 14 bases; unmatched bases: 14. The germline V gene encodes CDR1 MNHNS and CDR2 SASEGT. This CDR3 contains 13 residues. CDR3 sequence: CASTDHSRQGEFF. In DNA, the CDR3 is TGTGCCAGCACCGATCACTCGAGACAGGGAGAGTTCTTC.

This clonotype has at least ten counts. In DNA, the CDR3 is TGTGCCAGCAGACCTACTAGCAGCTCCTACGAGCAGTACTTC. It encodes CASRPTSSSYEQYF. The rearrangement joins TRBV6-2 or TRBV6-3 to TRBJ2-7; possibly TRBD2 for D (6 bases). This CDR3 comprises 14 residues. The V gene lost 6 bases and the J gene lost 0 bases, with 12 bases spanning the gap. The germline CDR1 and CDR2 sequences are MNHEY and SVGEGT.

The genes are TRBV5-1 and TRBJ1-5; 7 bases align to TRBD1. Germline V gene data show CDR1 as SGHRS and CDR2 as YFSETQ. The CDR3 spans 16 residues. V was clipped by 0 bases and J by 3 bases; unmatched bases: 6. CDR3 sequence reads: CASSLAPTGPNQPQHF. As DNA, the CDR3 is TGCGCCAGCAGCTTGGCCCCGACAGGGCCCAATCAGCCCCAGCATTTT. Filled out from reference TRBV5-1 and TRBJ1-5, the complete variable domain reads KAGVTQTPRYLIKTRGQQVTLSCSPISGHRSVSWYQQTPGQGLQFLFEYFSETQRNKGNFPGRFSGRQFSNSRSEMNVSTLELGDSALYLCASSLAPTGPNQPQHFGDGTRLSIL.

The chain employs TRBV18 and TRBJ1-6; no firm D call. V shed 3 bases and J shed 7 bases, with 16 bases lying between them. The V gene's germline CDR1 is KGHSH and CDR2 LQKENI. This CDR3 comprises 16 residues. The CDR3 region has the DNA TGTGCCAGCTCACCTTTAAGTGTCGGGGAGAATTCACCCCTCCACTTT. It translates to CASSPLSVGENSPLHF.

The chain uses TRBV20-1 and TRBJ2-1, with 8 bases aligning to TRBD2. Germline CDR1 DFQATT, CDR2 SNEGSKA (reference sequence). There are 15 residues in the CDR3. V shed 1 base and J 5 bases; nucleotides not matched to a gene: 7. CDR3 DNA sequence: TGCAGTGCTAGAGGGACGGGAGGGCCCCACAATGAGCAGTTCTTC. Translation gives CSARGTGGPHNEQFF.

This clonotype was counted a few times. The chain employs TRBV7-2 and TRBJ2-3, with a weak D call TRBD1 (5 bases). The CDR3 is made up of 14 amino acids. The V and J ends lost 3 bases and 8 bases respectively, with 15 bases between them. Germline V gene sequence: CDR1 SGHTA, CDR2 FQGNSA. In DNA, the CDR3 is TGTGCCAGCAGCTTGGGGCTAGATCTGGGTACGCAGTATTTT. Translating gives CASSLGLDLGTQYF. Drawing the rest from reference TRBV7-2 and TRBJ2-3, the complete variable domain is GAGVSQSPSNKVTEKGKDVELRCDPISGHTALYWYRQSLGQGLEFLIYFQGNSAPDKSGLPSDRFSAERTGGSVSTLTIQRTQQEDSAVYLCASSLGLDLGTQYFGPGTRLTVL.

This clonotype was picked up many times. The chain has TRBV4-3 and TRBJ2-7; D is uncertain. The CDR3 extends over 14 amino acids. V gave up 1 base and J gave up 2 bases, with 9 bases separating them. Germline V gene lookup returns CDR1 LGHNA and CDR2 YSLEER. The CDR3 DNA reads as TGCGCCAGCAGCCAAGTCACGGGCCCCTACGAGCAGTACTTC. The encoded protein is CASSQVTGPYEQYF.

There are a few counts of this clonotype. The chain links TRBV7-2 to TRBJ2-2, with 9 bases aligning to TRBD2. Germline V gene sequence: CDR1 SGHTA, CDR2 FQGNSA. V trimming: 7 bases; J trimming: 0 bases; junction bases outside the gene matches: 6. This CDR3 is built from 16 residues. CDR3: CASNQAGGTNTGELFF. CDR3 nucleotide sequence: TGTGCCAGCAACCAAGCGGGAGGCACGAACACCGGGGAGCTGTTTTTT.

This clonotype was counted between two and nine times. The V call is TRBV6-5, the J call TRBJ2-5; TRBD2 agrees at 10 bases. V lost 2 bases, J lost 5 bases, and 11 bases stayed unmatched. The CDR3 covers 17 residues. CDR1 and CDR2 from the germline V gene are MNHEY and SVGAGI. The CDR3 DNA sequence: TGTGCCAGCAGTTACACCGGGACTAGCGTGAGGGGGGAGACCCAGTACTTC. Its protein product is CASSYTGTSVRGETQYF.

This clonotype was observed a few times. The chain links TRBV7-9 to TRBJ2-1, with TRBD2 identical over 10 bases. Germline V gene data show CDR1 as SEHNR and CDR2 as FQNEAQ (reference sequence). The trim removed 7 bases at V and 0 bases at J, leaving 3 bases unmatched. This CDR3 is built from 15 residues. CDR3 region: CASIPSGSSYNEQFF. The CDR3 nucleotides are TGTGCCAGCATCCCTAGCGGGAGCTCCTACAATGAGCAGTTCTTC. Complete variable domain (other parts from reference TRBV7-9 and TRBJ2-1): DTGVSQNPRHKITKRGQNVTFRCDPISEHNRLYWYRQTLGQGPEFLTYFQNEAQLEKSRLLSDRFSAERPKGSFSTLEIQRTEQGDSAMYLCASIPSGSSYNEQFFGPGTRLTVL.

V gene TRBV20-1 combines with J gene TRBJ2-5; 10 nucleotides align to TRBD2. With V trimmed by 3 bases and J by 5 bases, 6 bases remained unmatched. CDR3 length equals 14 residues. Per the germline V gene, CDR1 is DFQATT and CDR2 is SNEGSKA (reference sequence). For the CDR3, the DNA is TGCAGTGCTAGGTCGCTAGCGGGAGCGGAGACCCAGTACTTC. Translated, it gives CSARSLAGAETQYF.

The chain employs TRBV10-3 and TRBJ2-3, with 8 bases fitting TRBD2. Trimming took 3 bases from V and 2 from J; bases not matched to a gene: 13. The CDR3 is 18 residues long. CDR1 is ENHRY, CDR2 SYGVKD, per germline. The CDR3 loop reads CAISDGASGLTDTDTQYF. The DNA of the CDR3 is TGTGCCATCAGTGATGGGGCTAGCGGGCTTACGGACACAGATACGCAGTATTTT.

The V gene is TRBV7-8, the J gene TRBJ2-1; the D is unclear. Trimming took off 1 base at V and 9 bases at J, with 13 bases between the two ends. Germline V lookup: CDR1 SGHVS, CDR2 FQNEAQ. The CDR3 is 14 residues long. CDR3 bases: TGTGCCAGCAGCTTAGTAGGAACTACGGGTGAGCAGTTCTTC. It specifies CASSLVGTTGEQFF.

This chain uses TRBV24-1 with TRBJ2-2, with TRBD2 identical over 13 bases. With 7 bases clipped from V and 4 bases from J, the junction kept 8 bases outside the gene matches. This CDR3 region has 17 residues. Germline values: CDR1 KGHDR, CDR2 SFDVKD. In DNA, the CDR3 is TGTGCCACCAGGAGGGGACTAGCGGGACGCGGCACCGGGGAGCTGTTTTTT. It translates to CATRRGLAGRGTGELFF.